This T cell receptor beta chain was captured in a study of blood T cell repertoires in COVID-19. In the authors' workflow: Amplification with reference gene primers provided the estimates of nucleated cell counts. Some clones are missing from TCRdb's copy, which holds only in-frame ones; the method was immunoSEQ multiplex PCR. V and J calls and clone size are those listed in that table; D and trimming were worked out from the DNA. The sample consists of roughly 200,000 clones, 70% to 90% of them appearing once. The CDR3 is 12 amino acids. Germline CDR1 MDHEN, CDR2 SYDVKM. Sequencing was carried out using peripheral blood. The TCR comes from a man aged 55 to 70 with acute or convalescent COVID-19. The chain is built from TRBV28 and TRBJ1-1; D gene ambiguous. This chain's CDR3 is CVTLSNGAEAFF. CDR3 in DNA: TGTGTTACACTCTCGAACGGAGCTGAAGCTTTCTTT.